The 8 T cell receptor beta chains below were found in one sample sequenced in a study of blood T cell repertoires in COVID-19. Produced via immunoSEQ multiplex PCR; TCRdb's table is partial and in-frame only. The profile covers about 300,000 clones, with 85% to 90% appearing a single time and about 10% taken by the ten largest. Input material: PBMCs or T cells enriched from blood (not recorded which). Receptors originate from a young woman who had recovered from COVID-19.

This chain uses TRBV7-9 with TRBJ2-7; 16 bases line up with TRBD2. The trim removed 6 bases at V and 6 bases at J, leaving 17 bases unmatched. CDR1 is SEHNR, CDR2 FQNEAQ, per germline (reference sequence). CDR3 length: 19 amino acids. CDR3 nucleotides: TGTGCCAGCAGGCACGGGACTAGCGGGAGGGCCGAATGGGCCTCCGAGCAGTACTTC. It yields the protein CASRHGTSGRAEWASEQYF. The variable domain in full, completed from reference TRBV7-9 and TRBJ2-7, reads DTGVSQNPRHKITKRGQNVTFRCDPISEHNRLYWYRQTLGQGPEFLTYFQNEAQLEKSRLLSDRFSAERPKGSFSTLEIQRTEQGDSAMYLCASRHGTSGRAEWASEQYFGPGTRLTVT.

This clone was counted a single time. V gene TRBV7-9 combines with J gene TRBJ1-5; D gene unclear. This CDR3 is built from 12 residues. The germline V and J ends were trimmed by 1 base and 11 bases, with 9 bases remaining between them. The germline CDR1 and CDR2 sequences are SEHNR and FQNEAQ (reference sequence). This CDR3 is CASSLGHQAQHF. CDR3 DNA: TGTGCCAGCAGCTTAGGGCATCAAGCCCAGCATTTT.

CDR3: CASSPRAGGSSTDTQYF. CDR3 nucleotide sequence: TGTGCCAGCAGTCCTCGGGCGGGGGGGTCTAGCACAGATACGCAGTATTTT. The V gene is TRBV6-6, the J gene TRBJ2-3; 9 bases agree with TRBD2. Germline trimming cut 5 bases from V and 0 bases from J; bases unmatched to any gene: 9. The CDR3 length is 17 residues. The germline V gene has CDR1 MNHNY and CDR2 SVGAGI (reference sequence).

This chain connects TRBV19 to TRBJ2-3; 8 bases map to TRBD1. Germline CDR1 and CDR2: LNHDA and SQIVND (reference sequence). The CDR3 runs to 15 residues. The junction had 7 bases not matched to a gene; V was cut back by 3 bases and J by 5 bases. The CDR3 DNA reads as TGTGCCAGTAGTATCCGGGACAGGCGTGGAGATACGCAGTATTTT. Its translation: CASSIRDRRGDTQYF.

This clone was seen only a few times. The V and J genes are TRBV6-1 and TRBJ1-1; a weak D match, TRBD1 (5 bases). The CDR3 consists of 15 residues. Deletions cut 1 base from V and 3 bases from J, with 12 bases between. Germline CDR1 and CDR2: MNHNS and SASEGT. This CDR3 is CASSEGPGHDTEAFF. CDR3 bases: TGTGCCAGCAGTGAAGGACCAGGGCACGACACTGAAGCTTTCTTT.

The chain joins TRBV7-2 to TRBJ1-2, with TRBD1 identical over 7 bases. The germline gives CDR1 SGHTA, CDR2 FQGNSA. V lost 5 bases, J lost 8 bases, and 14 bases stayed unmatched. The CDR3 is 15 amino acids. Written as DNA, the CDR3 is TGTGCCAGCAGCCCCCAATCGAGACAGGGCCAGGGCTACACCTTC. It translates to CASSPQSRQGQGYTF.

J is TRBJ1-2 and V is TRBV6-5; D gene ambiguous. The CDR3 covers 15 residues. Trimming took 0 bases from V and 4 from J, leaving 12 bases between them. In germline, CDR1 is MNHEY, CDR2 SVGAGI. The CDR3 region is CASSYSKVSFYGYTF. CDR3 DNA: TGTGCCAGCAGTTACTCGAAAGTCAGTTTCTATGGCTACACCTTC.

The J gene is TRBJ2-4, the V gene TRBV28; 12 positions agree with TRBD2. Germline loops: CDR1 MDHEN, CDR2 SYDVKM. V was clipped by 6 bases and J by 7 bases; unmatched bases: 28. This CDR3 spans 22 amino acids. The CDR3 reads CASRETVVHVPVTSGGRNIQYF. The CDR3 DNA is TGTGCCAGCAGAGAAACGGTTGTCCATGTTCCGGTAACTAGCGGGGGGAGGAACATTCAGTACTTC.